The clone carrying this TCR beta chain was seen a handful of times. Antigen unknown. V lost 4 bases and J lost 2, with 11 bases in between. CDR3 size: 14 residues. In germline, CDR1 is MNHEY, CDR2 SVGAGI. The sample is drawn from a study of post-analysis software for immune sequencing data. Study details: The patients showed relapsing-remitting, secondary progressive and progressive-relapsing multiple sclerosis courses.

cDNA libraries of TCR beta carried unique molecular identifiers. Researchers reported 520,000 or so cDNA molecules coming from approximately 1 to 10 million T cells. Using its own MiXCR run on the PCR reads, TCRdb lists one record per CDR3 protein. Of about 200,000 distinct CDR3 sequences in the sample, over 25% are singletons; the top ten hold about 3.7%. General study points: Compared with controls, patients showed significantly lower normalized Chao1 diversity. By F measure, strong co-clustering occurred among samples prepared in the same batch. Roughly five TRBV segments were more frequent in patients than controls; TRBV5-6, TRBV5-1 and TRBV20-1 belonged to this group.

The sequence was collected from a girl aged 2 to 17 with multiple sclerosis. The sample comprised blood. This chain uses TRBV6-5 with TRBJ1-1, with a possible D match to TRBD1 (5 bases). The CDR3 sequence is CASSSQGLNTEAFF. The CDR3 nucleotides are TGTGCCAGCAGTTCGCAGGGTCTCAACACTGAAGCTTTCTTT.